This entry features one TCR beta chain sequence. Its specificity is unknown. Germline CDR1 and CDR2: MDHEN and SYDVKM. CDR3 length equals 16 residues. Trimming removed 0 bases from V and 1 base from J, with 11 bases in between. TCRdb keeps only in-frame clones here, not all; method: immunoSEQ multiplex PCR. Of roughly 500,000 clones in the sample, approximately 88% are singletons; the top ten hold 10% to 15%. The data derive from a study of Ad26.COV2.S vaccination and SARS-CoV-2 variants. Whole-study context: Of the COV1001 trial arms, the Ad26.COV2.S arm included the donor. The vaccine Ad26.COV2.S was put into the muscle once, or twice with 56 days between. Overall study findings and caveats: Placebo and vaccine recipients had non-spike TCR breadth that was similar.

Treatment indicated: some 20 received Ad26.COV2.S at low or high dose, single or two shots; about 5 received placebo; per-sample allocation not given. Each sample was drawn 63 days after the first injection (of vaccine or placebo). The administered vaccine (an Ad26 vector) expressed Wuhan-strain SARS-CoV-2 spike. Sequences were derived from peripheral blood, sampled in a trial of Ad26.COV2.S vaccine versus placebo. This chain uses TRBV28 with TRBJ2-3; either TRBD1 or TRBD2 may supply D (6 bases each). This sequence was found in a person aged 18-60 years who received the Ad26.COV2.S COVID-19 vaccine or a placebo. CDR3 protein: CASSLWGGMGTDTQYF. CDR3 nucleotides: TGTGCCAGCAGTTTATGGGGGGGCATGGGCACAGATACGCAGTATTTT.